This T cell receptor (beta chain) was documented in a study of spatial heterogeneity in lung cancer. Study background: Detection consistently yielded more beta chains than alpha chains.

General study findings and limits: Among blood samples, ubiquitous expanded tumor TCRs appeared more at resection than at follow-up.

A note on this clonotype: Its antigen is as yet unknown. This beta chain is an unintended read in a library built for alpha chains; its size means little.

The time point denotes: sample taken at primary tumor resection. Whole RNA, isolated from tumor, nontumor lung or frozen PBMC, was sequenced without prior sorting. The donors were 65 to 85 patients with non-small cell lung cancer that was early-stage and untreated. Each CDR3 protein is one row after TCRdb ran MiXCR on the 5' RACE reads. In the table there are roughly 10,000 distinct CDR3 sequences, roughly 3.6% of which are singletons. The V segment lost 1 base and the J segment 4 bases; nucleotides outside the gene matches: 4. Germline CDR1 is SGHTA and CDR2 is FQGNSA. CDR3 length equals 16 residues.

This chain connects TRBV7-2 to TRBJ2-1; 10 nucleotides line up with TRBD1. The origin of this receptor is a female donor with early-stage non-small cell lung cancer. The specimen comprised PBMCs, sampled at surgery. CDR3 sequence reads: CASSLDGTGEYNEQFF. The CDR3 DNA sequence: TGTGCCAGCAGCTTAGACGGGACAGGGGAGTACAATGAGCAGTTCTTC.